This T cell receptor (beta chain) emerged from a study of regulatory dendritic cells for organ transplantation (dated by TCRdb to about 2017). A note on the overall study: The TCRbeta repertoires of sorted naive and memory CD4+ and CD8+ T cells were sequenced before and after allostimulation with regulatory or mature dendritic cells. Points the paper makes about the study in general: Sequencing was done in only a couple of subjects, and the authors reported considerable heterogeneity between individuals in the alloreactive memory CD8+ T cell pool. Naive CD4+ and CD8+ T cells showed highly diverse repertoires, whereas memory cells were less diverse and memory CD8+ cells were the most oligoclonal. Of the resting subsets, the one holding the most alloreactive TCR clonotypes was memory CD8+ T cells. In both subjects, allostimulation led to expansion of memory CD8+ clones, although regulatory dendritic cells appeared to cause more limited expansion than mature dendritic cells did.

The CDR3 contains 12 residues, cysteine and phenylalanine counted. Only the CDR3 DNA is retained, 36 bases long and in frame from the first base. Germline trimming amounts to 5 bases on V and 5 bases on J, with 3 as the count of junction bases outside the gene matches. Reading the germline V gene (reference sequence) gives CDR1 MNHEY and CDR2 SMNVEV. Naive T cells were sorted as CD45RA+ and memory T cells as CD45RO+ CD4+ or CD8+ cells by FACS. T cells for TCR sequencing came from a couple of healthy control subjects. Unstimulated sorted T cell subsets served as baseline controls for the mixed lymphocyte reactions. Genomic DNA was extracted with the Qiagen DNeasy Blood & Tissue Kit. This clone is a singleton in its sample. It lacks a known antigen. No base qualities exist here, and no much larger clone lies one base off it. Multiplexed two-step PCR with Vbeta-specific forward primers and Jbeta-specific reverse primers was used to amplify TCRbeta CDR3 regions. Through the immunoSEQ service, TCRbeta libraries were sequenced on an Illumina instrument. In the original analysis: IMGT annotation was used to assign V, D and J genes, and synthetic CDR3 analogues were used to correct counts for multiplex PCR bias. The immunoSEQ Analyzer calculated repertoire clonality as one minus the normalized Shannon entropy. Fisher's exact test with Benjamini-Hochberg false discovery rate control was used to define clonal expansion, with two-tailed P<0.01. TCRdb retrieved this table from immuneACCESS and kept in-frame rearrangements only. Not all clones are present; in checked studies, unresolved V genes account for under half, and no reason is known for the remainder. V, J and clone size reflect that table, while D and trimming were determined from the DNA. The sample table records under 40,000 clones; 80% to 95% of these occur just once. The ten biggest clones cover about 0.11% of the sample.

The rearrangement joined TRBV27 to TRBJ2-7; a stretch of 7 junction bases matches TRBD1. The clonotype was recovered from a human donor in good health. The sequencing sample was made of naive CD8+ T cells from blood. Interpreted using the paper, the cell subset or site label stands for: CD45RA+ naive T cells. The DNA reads TGTGCCAGCAGTAGGACAGGTAACGAGCAGTACTTC. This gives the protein CASSRTGNEQYF.